This TCR beta chain is drawn from a study of beta chain features in type 1 diabetes. What was sequenced were expressed TCRB transcripts, since all of the isolated RNA had been reverse transcribed. Profiling relied on immunoSEQ multiplex PCR, and the TCRdb table lists in-frame clones only, not all of them. The table has 150,000 to 200,000 clones, approximately 9.9% seen once. This CDR3 is 15 amino acids long. The germline CDR1 and CDR2 sequences are ENHRY and SYGVKD. V lost 0 bases and J lost 1, with 9 bases in between. This clone has just a few counts. Its antigen is not known. Regarding the study as a whole: HLA influence on TCRB rearrangement stayed unresolved here.

The TCR sequence derives from a young woman in good health. This sequence joins TRBV10-3 and TRBJ2-5; D perhaps matches TRBD1 (5 bases). Sequencing was done on a sample of central memory CD4+ T cells from blood. The CDR3 is CAISESRTTQETQYF. CDR3 sequence (DNA): TGTGCCATCAGTGAGTCTAGGACAACCCAAGAGACCCAGTACTTC.